Listed here are 32 T cell receptor beta chains from one sample, sequenced in a study of CD8+ T cells in alopecia areata. Once RNA had been extracted, it was reverse transcribed into cDNA to act as the sequencing template. Method: immunoSEQ multiplex PCR; TCRdb's copy keeps in-frame clones and lacks some. The sample carries approximately 150,000 clones, approximately 51% recorded once. The source material was CD4+ T cells sorted from blood, sampled at week 0. Receptor source: a human donor with alopecia areata.

The V call is TRBV29-1, the J call TRBJ1-2; no clear D gene. This CDR3 is built from 12 residues. V lost 3 bases to trimming and J lost 4 bases, with 9 bases between them. Germline V gene lookup returns CDR1 SQVTM and CDR2 ANQGSEA. The CDR3 sequence: CSVETRAYGYTF. The CDR3 bases are TGCAGCGTTGAGACCAGAGCCTATGGCTACACCTTC.

The chain employs TRBV5-1 and TRBJ1-4; 10 bases line up with TRBD1. After removal of 2 bases from V and 8 bases from J, the junction contained 6 bases not matched to a gene. There are 15 residues in the CDR3. From germline, CDR1 is SGHRS and CDR2 YFSETQ. The CDR3 sequence: CASSFSGTGEEKLFF. DNA for the CDR3: TGCGCCAGCAGCTTCTCCGGGACAGGGGAGGAAAAACTGTTTTTT.

This sequence joins TRBV9 and TRBJ2-1; TRBD1 aligns across 8 bases. Germline loops: CDR1 SGDLS, CDR2 YYNGEE. The CDR3 is 15 residues long. Germline trimming cut 3 bases from V and 3 bases from J; bases unmatched to any gene: 5. CDR3 bases: TGTGCCAGCAGCGCTCGGACAGGGTTCTACAATGAGCAGTTCTTC. As protein: CASSARTGFYNEQFF.

This clone was seen only once. The chain uses TRBV30 and TRBJ1-5; D may be TRBD1 (5 bases). Trimming stripped 3 bases from V and 1 base from J, with 10 bases between. CDR1 is GTSNPN, CDR2 SVGIG, per germline (reference sequence). CDR3 length: 14 residues. CDR3 bases: TGTGCCTGGAGCGAGGGGTTAAGCAATCAGCCCCAGCATTTT. Translation: CAWSEGLSNQPQHF.

This rearrangement joins TRBV29-1 to TRBJ1-2, with D maybe TRBD1 (6 bases). The germline CDR1 and CDR2 sequences are SQVTM and ANQGSEA. V shed 2 bases and J shed 5 bases, with 9 bases lying between them. The length of the CDR3 is 12 residues. The CDR3 is CSVERGKYGYTF. The CDR3 region has the DNA TGCAGCGTTGAAAGGGGGAAATATGGCTACACCTTC.

V usage is TRBV4-1 and J usage is TRBJ2-3; 11 positions match TRBD2. Trimming removed 1 base from V and 6 bases from J; junction bases left unmatched: 6. CDR1 MGHRA and CDR2 YSYEKL come from the germline V gene. The CDR3 spans 16 residues. The CDR3 region is CASSQGTSGSSDTQYF. In DNA form, the CDR3 reads TGCGCCAGCAGCCAAGGGACTAGCGGGTCATCCGATACGCAGTATTTT.

This clone was observed a single time. CDR3 sequence reads: CATSRDFGEGSETQYF. In nucleotides, the CDR3 is TGTGCCACCAGCAGAGATTTTGGTGAGGGCTCGGAGACCCAGTACTTC. The chain couples TRBV15 to TRBJ2-5; a weak D match, TRBD2 (5 bases). Germline loops: CDR1 LNHNV, CDR2 YYDKDF (reference sequence). V was trimmed by 0 bases and J by 5 bases, leaving 16 bases between them. There are 16 residues in the CDR3.

This chain joins TRBV30 and TRBJ2-1; no clear D. V was shortened by 1 base and J by 8 bases, with 6 bases between the two germline ends. The CDR3 spans 11 residues. CDR1 and CDR2 from the germline V gene are GTSNPN and SVGIG (reference sequence). Here the CDR3 reads CAWSDFYEQFF. The CDR3 nucleotides read TGTGCCTGGAGTGACTTTTATGAGCAGTTCTTC.

This clone was observed a handful of times. J is TRBJ2-7 and V is TRBV29-1, with unresolved D. Germline CDR1 and CDR2: SQVTM and ANQGSEA. The CDR3 contains 12 residues. V lost 7 bases and J 1 base, leaving 11 bases between the germline ends. This chain's CDR3 is CSGVGYSYEQYF. The CDR3 bases are TGCAGCGGAGTTGGGTATTCCTACGAGCAGTACTTC.

This clone was recorded a few times. V usage is TRBV9 and J usage is TRBJ2-1; 9 bases agree with TRBD2. J was trimmed by 7 bases and V by 0 bases; bases with no gene match: 5. Germline assignment: CDR1 SGDLS and CDR2 YYNGEE. The CDR3 contains 15 residues. This chain's CDR3 is CASSVGASGTNEQFF. The CDR3 bases are TGTGCCAGCAGCGTAGGGGCTAGCGGGACGAATGAGCAGTTCTTC.

CDR3 region: CASSIDPSGSSYEQYF. The DNA of the CDR3 is TGTGCCAGTAGTATAGACCCTAGCGGAAGCTCCTACGAGCAGTACTTC. The chain links TRBV19 to TRBJ2-7; 7 bases line up with TRBD2. The trim removed 0 bases at V and 0 bases at J, leaving 5 bases unmatched. Germline V gives CDR1 LNHDA, CDR2 SQIVND (reference sequence). There are 16 residues in the CDR3.

This chain connects TRBV7-2 to TRBJ2-7, with 7 bases fitting TRBD2. Germline CDR1 and CDR2: SGHTA and FQGNSA. The trim removed 7 bases at V and 1 base at J, leaving 7 bases unmatched. This CDR3 is 14 amino acids long. The chain's CDR3 is CASKRGWDSYEQYF. In DNA form, the CDR3 reads TGTGCCAGCAAGCGGGGATGGGATTCCTACGAGCAGTACTTC. The entire variable domain, with the rest obtained from reference TRBV7-2 and TRBJ2-7, is as follows: GAGVSQSPSNKVTEKGKDVELRCDPISGHTALYWYRQSLGQGLEFLIYFQGNSAPDKSGLPSDRFSAERTGGSVSTLTIQRTQQEDSAVYLCASKRGWDSYEQYFGPGTRLTVT.

The chain links TRBV5-1 to TRBJ2-4; 8 nucleotides agree with TRBD1. The V segment lost 5 bases and the J segment 2 bases; nucleotides outside the gene matches: 12. The CDR3 sequence is 17 residues long. Per the germline V gene, CDR1 is SGHRS and CDR2 is YFSETQ. CDR3 sequence reads: CASSLSGGAGTKNIQYF. DNA for the CDR3: TGCGCCAGCAGTCTCTCAGGGGGCGCGGGAACCAAAAACATTCAGTACTTC.

The CDR3 DNA follows: TGCGCCAGCAGCGGACTAGCGGGCAGAGCTACCAACGAGCAGTACTTC. Translated: CASSGLAGRATNEQYF. The rearrangement uses TRBV5-1 and TRBJ2-7; TRBD2 matches 11 bases. V was clipped by 4 bases and J by 5 bases; unmatched bases: 11. In germline, CDR1 is SGHRS, CDR2 YFSETQ. The CDR3 loop spans 16 amino acids. The whole variable domain, remainder taken from reference TRBV5-1 and TRBJ2-7, is KAGVTQTPRYLIKTRGQQVTLSCSPISGHRSVSWYQQTPGQGLQFLFEYFSETQRNKGNFPGRFSGRQFSNSRSEMNVSTLELGDSALYLCASSGLAGRATNEQYFGPGTRLTVT.

This clone has just a few counts. The chain is built from TRBV30 and TRBJ2-3; TRBD1 might be the D (6 bases). Deletions cut 5 bases from V and 0 bases from J, with 15 bases between. Per germline, CDR1 GTSNPN and CDR2 SVGIG (reference sequence). This CDR3 has 15 residues. For the CDR3, the DNA is TGTGCCTGGGAGGCGACAGGCATGAGCACAGATACGCAGTATTTT. Translation: CAWEATGMSTDTQYF.

This clone was observed a handful of times. The chain uses TRBV4-2 and TRBJ2-7, with D unresolved. The germline V and J ends were trimmed by 3 bases and 3 bases, with 3 bases remaining between them. Germline V gene data show CDR1 as LGHNA and CDR2 as YNFKEQ. CDR3 length: 11 residues. CDR3 DNA: TGTGCCAGCAGCCACAGCTACGAGCAGTACTTC. The encoded protein is CASSHSYEQYF.

J is TRBJ2-3 and V is TRBV6-5, with 8 bases that match TRBD1. CDR3 length: 15 amino acids. CDR1 is MNHEY and CDR2 is SVGAGI in the germline V gene. The trim removed 5 bases at V and 7 bases at J, leaving 11 bases unmatched. CDR3 amino acids: CASSRDRSTFYTQYF. The CDR3 DNA reads as TGTGCCAGCAGTCGGGACAGGTCAACATTCTATACGCAGTATTTT.

The chain is built from TRBV30 and TRBJ2-3; D is undetermined. Germline CDR1 is GTSNPN and CDR2 is SVGIG (reference sequence). This CDR3 comprises 14 residues. Trimming stripped 0 bases from V and 0 bases from J, with 7 bases between. The CDR3 here is CAWSVIGSTDTQYF. The CDR3 DNA sequence: TGTGCCTGGAGTGTCATCGGGAGCACAGATACGCAGTATTTT.

The CDR3 here is CASSSRGGPSYEQYF. CDR3 coding DNA: TGTGCCAGCAGCTCCCGGGGGGGTCCCTCCTACGAGCAGTACTTC. The chain carries TRBV6-5 and TRBJ2-7, with TRBD2 matching over 8 bases. The ends lost 6 bases at V and 0 bases at J; junction bases unmatched: 7. CDR1 MNHEY and CDR2 SVGAGI come from the germline V gene. The CDR3 totals 15 residues.

The J gene is TRBJ2-7, the V gene TRBV10-3; no firm D call. Germline CDR1 ENHRY, CDR2 SYGVKD. Trimming stripped 4 bases from V and 4 bases from J, with 8 bases between. The length of the CDR3 is 12 residues. The CDR3 nucleotides are TGTGCCATCAGTGCACCACAGTACGAGCAGTACTTC. Residues: CAISAPQYEQYF.

The V call is TRBV7-9, the J call TRBJ1-5; 7 bases line up with TRBD1. With V trimmed by 6 bases and J by 2 bases, 1 base remained unmatched. Per the germline V gene, CDR1 is SEHNR and CDR2 is FQNEAQ (reference sequence). CDR3 size: 13 residues. The CDR3 is CASRGTGNQPQHF. In nucleotides, the CDR3 is TGTGCCAGCAGGGGGACAGGCAATCAGCCCCAGCATTTT.

The rearrangement uses TRBV9 and TRBJ1-2; maybe TRBD1 (5 bases). The CDR3 totals 12 residues. V was shortened by 4 bases and J by 6 bases, with 10 bases between the two germline ends. CDR1 SGDLS and CDR2 YYNGEE come from the germline V gene. The CDR3 here is CASSQGRDGYTF. The CDR3 bases are TGTGCCAGCAGCCAGGGCCGGGATGGCTACACCTTC.

This clone was picked up a small number of times. The chain employs TRBV4-1 and TRBJ1-2, with D possibly TRBD1 on 5 matching bases. There are 17 residues in the CDR3. Trimming removed 0 bases from V and 2 bases from J, with 16 bases in between. Germline V gene sequence: CDR1 MGHRA, CDR2 YSYEKL. The CDR3 protein is CASSQEERGRPNYGYTF. In nucleotides, the CDR3 is TGCGCCAGCAGCCAAGAAGAAAGGGGCAGGCCGAACTATGGCTACACCTTC.

The V and J genes are TRBV19 and TRBJ2-3; D remains ambiguous. The ends were cut back, 8 bases at V and 6 bases at J, with 15 bases in the middle. From germline, CDR1 is LNHDA and CDR2 SQIVND (reference sequence). This CDR3 has 13 residues. CDR3 sequence: CASRKQDPDTQYF. CDR3 DNA: TGTGCCAGTCGCAAGCAGGACCCGGATACGCAGTATTTT.

The V gene is TRBV28, the J gene TRBJ2-7; TRBD1 might be the D (5 bases). The germline V gene has CDR1 MDHEN and CDR2 SYDVKM. The CDR3 sequence is 12 residues long. V was trimmed by 5 bases and J by 5 bases, leaving 10 bases between them. DNA of the CDR3: TGTGCCAGCAGTCACACAGGAGACGAGCAGTACTTC. Translated, it gives CASSHTGDEQYF.

This clone was found a few times. The CDR3 loop reads CASRLVRPGGEQYF. CDR3 sequence (DNA): TGCGCCAGCAGATTAGTACGCCCGGGGGGCGAGCAGTACTTC. The gene calls are TRBV5-1 and TRBJ2-7; 7 nucleotides line up with TRBD2. The germline V gene encodes CDR1 SGHRS and CDR2 YFSETQ. This CDR3 has 14 amino acids. Trimming at V came to 5 bases and at J to 6 bases, leaving 11 bases not matched to a gene.

The chain has TRBV4-2 and TRBJ2-2, with 7 bases that match TRBD2. The germline gives CDR1 LGHNA, CDR2 YNFKEQ. V shed 0 bases, J shed 2 bases, and the junction held 9 bases outside the gene matches. The CDR3 is made up of 18 amino acids. CDR3: CASSQERVAGPNTGELFF. The CDR3 DNA follows: TGTGCCAGCAGCCAAGAGAGGGTAGCGGGCCCTAACACCGGGGAGCTGTTTTTT.

This clone was observed a few times. The V call is TRBV18, the J call TRBJ2-7; 7 bases are shared with TRBD2. Germline trimming cut 6 bases from V and 4 bases from J; bases unmatched to any gene: 12. CDR3 length: 15 amino acids. Germline assignment: CDR1 KGHSH and CDR2 LQKENI. The CDR3 spells CASSLEGGNGYEQYF. CDR3 bases: TGTGCCAGCTCCCTCGAGGGAGGGAACGGGTACGAGCAGTACTTC.

The chain carries TRBV29-1 and TRBJ2-3; TRBD2 is a possible D gene (5 bases). The germline V and J ends were trimmed by 1 base and 9 bases, with 14 bases remaining between them. Germline V gene data show CDR1 as SQVTM and CDR2 as ANQGSEA. The CDR3 extends over 13 amino acids. The CDR3 DNA sequence: TGCAGCGTTGAAGGACTCAGTCCGGGGACGCAGTATTTT. Its translation is CSVEGLSPGTQYF.

The V gene is TRBV5-1, the J gene TRBJ2-7; TRBD2 matches 10 bases. From germline, CDR1 is SGHRS and CDR2 YFSETQ. The CDR3 spans 15 residues. The trim removed 4 bases at V and 1 base at J, leaving 5 bases unmatched. The CDR3 protein is CASSAYSGGSYEQYF. The CDR3 DNA sequence: TGCGCCAGCAGCGCATATAGCGGGGGGTCCTACGAGCAGTACTTC.

This clone was observed a handful of times. The J gene is TRBJ2-7, the V gene TRBV29-1, with D perhaps TRBD2 (6 bases). CDR1 is SQVTM, CDR2 ANQGSEA, per germline. The CDR3 extends over 15 amino acids. The ends were cut back, 2 bases at V and 2 bases at J, with 16 bases in the middle. The CDR3 protein is CSVEIAGTSTYEQYF. CDR3 nucleotides: TGCAGCGTTGAAATCGCCGGGACTTCCACCTACGAGCAGTACTTC.

This rearrangement joins TRBV25-1 to TRBJ1-1; possible D gene TRBD1, 5 bases. Trimming removed 3 bases at V and 13 bases at J, with 18 bases between. This CDR3 contains 13 residues. CDR1 and CDR2 from the germline V gene are MGHDK and SYGVNS. CDR3 sequence reads: CASSDGVGGFGFF. The CDR3 DNA reads as TGTGCCAGCAGTGATGGTGTGGGGGGGTTTGGTTTCTTT.